These 16 T cell receptor beta chains originate from one sample sequenced in a study of Graves' ophthalmopathy and Graves' hyperthyroidism. The authors amplified TCR beta CDR3 regions from RNA transcripts. First-round RT-PCR with HTBI primers preceded a second-round multiplex PCR. TCRdb ran MiXCR on the multiplex PCR reads and lists one entry per CDR3 protein. The sample lists around 1.1 million distinct CDR3 sequences; 36% were seen once. What was sequenced was peripheral blood or thyroid tissue (not recorded which). These receptors all stem from an adult man with Graves' hyperthyroidism.

This clonotype showed up many times. The gene calls are TRBV7-2 and TRBJ1-4; D is unclear. The CDR3 is made up of 13 amino acids. V gave up 3 bases and J gave up 8 bases, with 10 bases separating them. Per germline, CDR1 SGHTA and CDR2 FQGNSA. This CDR3 reads CASSLFRMEKLFF. The DNA of the CDR3 is TGTGCCAGCAGCTTGTTTAGAATGGAAAAACTGTTTTTT.

V and J are TRBV24-1 and TRBJ2-2; D may be TRBD1 (6 bases). The CDR3 runs 15 residues. The germline V gene encodes CDR1 KGHDR and CDR2 SFDVKD. V was shortened by 11 bases and J by 4 bases, with 19 bases between the two germline ends. Here the CDR3 reads CAISITGHPTGELFF. For the CDR3, the DNA is TGTGCCATCTCCATCACGGGACACCCCACCGGGGAGCTGTTTTTT.

CDR3 residues: CSAKGQINEKLFF. CDR3 in DNA: TGCAGTGCCAAAGGACAGATTAATGAAAAACTGTTTTTT. The rearrangement links TRBV20-1 to TRBJ1-4, with a tentative D call TRBD1 (6 bases). The CDR3 spans 13 residues. V gave up 6 bases and J gave up 4 bases, with 12 bases separating them. The germline V gene has CDR1 DFQATT and CDR2 SNEGSKA (reference sequence).

This sequence joins TRBV12-3 or TRBV12-4 and TRBJ1-2; a weak D match, TRBD1 (5 bases). The CDR3 is 15 amino acids. Trimming took off 3 bases at V and 4 bases at J, with 15 bases between the two ends. The CDR3: CASSFSVRETYGYTF. DNA of the CDR3: TGTGCCAGCAGTTTTTCGGTCAGGGAAACCTATGGCTACACCTTC.

The chain combines TRBV7-9 with TRBJ2-7; 9 nucleotides line up with TRBD1. With V trimmed by 0 bases and J by 2 bases, 8 bases remained unmatched. CDR1 SEHNR and CDR2 FQNEAQ come from the germline V gene (reference sequence). This CDR3 is built from 17 residues. CDR3 loop: CASSLAVGTGRAYEQYF. CDR3 DNA sequence: TGTGCCAGCAGCTTAGCCGTAGGGACAGGGAGAGCCTACGAGCAGTACTTC.

The sample holds many counts of this clonotype. The chain links TRBV20-1 to TRBJ2-7, with D possibly being TRBD1 (6 bases). Per the germline V gene, CDR1 is DFQATT and CDR2 is SNEGSKA (reference sequence). The germline V and J ends were trimmed by 6 bases and 3 bases, with 15 bases remaining between them. This CDR3 is built from 13 residues. In DNA form, the CDR3 reads TGCAGTGCGGGGGCCCCCAGGGACTACGAGCAGTACTTC. This codes for CSAGAPRDYEQYF.

DNA of the CDR3: TGCAGTGCTAGTATCAGCAGAGAGACCCAGTACTTC. As protein: CSASISRETQYF. The rearrangement uses TRBV20-1 and TRBJ2-5; no clear D. The V gene lost 3 bases and the J gene lost 4 bases, with 9 bases spanning the gap. The CDR3 length is 12 residues. Germline V lookup: CDR1 DFQATT, CDR2 SNEGSKA (reference sequence).

This clonotype was detected many times. V usage is TRBV10-2 and J usage is TRBJ2-2; D is perhaps TRBD1 (6 bases). This CDR3 has 14 amino acids. V was trimmed by 6 bases and J by 3 bases, leaving 11 bases between them. Looked up from germline, CDR1 is WSHSY and CDR2 is SAAADI. Here the CDR3 reads CASREGQYTGELFF. The CDR3 DNA reads TGCGCCAGCAGAGAAGGACAGTACACCGGGGAGCTGTTTTTT.

In this sample, this clonotype turned up many times. The rearrangement links TRBV7-8 to TRBJ1-2; D ambiguous. The CDR3 contains 16 residues. The V end lost 3 bases, the J end lost 8 bases, and 22 bases lay between the germline ends. Per germline, CDR1 SGHVS and CDR2 FQNEAQ. The CDR3 region is CASSFPGPRGQSGYTF. The CDR3 coding sequence is TGTGCCAGCAGCTTCCCGGGTCCCCGTGGGCAGAGCGGCTACACCTTC.

This clonotype was seen repeatedly, ten times or more. This rearrangement joins TRBV11-2 to TRBJ2-5; TRBD2 is a possible D gene (6 bases). The V gene lost 7 bases and the J gene lost 5 bases, with 11 bases spanning the gap. The CDR3 runs 12 residues. The germline V gene encodes CDR1 SGHAT and CDR2 FQNNGV. The CDR3 loop is CASTAGFETQYF. In DNA form, the CDR3 reads TGTGCCAGCACGGCGGGGTTTGAGACCCAGTACTTC. The full variable domain, in which reference TRBV11-2 and TRBJ2-5 provide the parts outside the CDR3, is EAGVAQSPRYKIIEKRQSVAFWCNPISGHATLYWYQQILGQGPKLLIQFQNNGVVDDSQLPKDRFSAERLKGVDSTLKIQPAKLEDSAVYLCASTAGFETQYFGPGTRLLVL.

This clonotype has just a few counts. The rearrangement joins TRBV6-5 to TRBJ2-7, with TRBD2 as a possible D gene (5 bases). The V gene lost 5 bases and the J gene lost 3 bases, with 14 bases spanning the gap. CDR3 length: 14 amino acids. CDR1 MNHEY and CDR2 SVGAGI come from the germline V gene. CDR3: CASSNGVANYEQYF. The DNA of the CDR3 is TGTGCCAGCAGTAACGGGGTAGCCAACTACGAGCAGTACTTC.

This CDR3 reads CASSSHYRDYEQYF. CDR3 nucleotides: TGTGCCAGCAGTTCTCATTACAGGGACTACGAGCAGTACTTC. The chain is built from TRBV6-2 or TRBV6-3 and TRBJ2-7; tentatively, D is TRBD1 (6 bases). Germline CDR1 is MNHEY and CDR2 is SVGEGT. The CDR3 sequence is 14 residues long. V was cut by 4 bases and J by 3 bases, with 13 bases left in between.

Concerning this clonotype itself: A single base separates this from a much larger clone, so it may be a read error. The chain joins TRBV2 to TRBJ1-2; a weak D match, TRBD1 (6 bases). Germline assignment: CDR1 SNHLY and CDR2 FYNNEI. This CDR3 has 14 amino acids. V was pared by 4 bases and J by 4 bases, with 13 bases between. The DNA of the CDR3 is TGTGCCAGCAGTGTCGAGGCAGGGGTCTATGGCTACACCTTC. This gives the protein CASSVEAGVYGYTF.

The chain recombines TRBV19 with TRBJ1-6; no clear D gene. The CDR3 runs 15 residues. Trimming left V 9 bases short and J 9 bases short, with 21 bases between. Germline values: CDR1 LNHDA, CDR2 SQIVND (reference sequence). DNA for the CDR3: TGTGCCAGCAGGATGCCGAGACACGTGGGTTCACCCCTCCACTTT. Translated: CASRMPRHVGSPLHF.

A word on this clonotype: A much larger clone lies a single base off, so this may be a read error. CDR3 in DNA: TGTACCAGCAGACGACCAGGTTCCACCGGGGAGCTGTTTTTT. It is translated as CTSRRPGSTGELFF. The V and J genes are TRBV6-5 and TRBJ2-2; D gene unclear. The germline gives CDR1 MNHEY, CDR2 SVGAGI. The CDR3 covers 14 residues.

This clonotype was observed at least ten times. V is TRBV2 and J is TRBJ2-2; 10 nucleotides match TRBD2. Trimming at V came to 7 bases and at J to 2 bases, leaving 7 bases not matched to a gene. Germline V lookup: CDR1 SNHLY, CDR2 FYNNEI. The CDR3 has 16 amino acids. The CDR3 DNA reads TGTGCCAGCATCCCAGCGGGAGGGCCTAACACCGGGGAGCTGTTTTTT. This encodes CASIPAGGPNTGELFF.